This is a list of T cell receptor beta chains from one sample in a study of cytomegalovirus exposure and HLA in healthy donors. Libraries were prepared by immunoSEQ multiplex PCR; TCRdb keeps only in-frame clonotypes and omits some of them. The repertoire includes 83,000 or so clones, more than 80% of them detected once, and about 2% sits in the top ten. Sequencing input: PBMCs. Source of these receptors: a woman aged 25 to 39 in good health and CMV-seronegative. CDR3s include the opening cysteine and the closing phenylalanine or tryptophan. Each record gives: V gene, J gene, CDR3 protein.

TRBV6-5	TRBJ2-7	CASGRTLNYEQYF
TRBV5-1	TRBJ2-7	CASYRDSSYEQYF
TRBV2	TRBJ2-7	CASSIRDRPTYEQYF
TRBV9	TRBJ2-7	CASSLAGQGANEQYF
TRBV5-1	TRBJ2-5	CASSLSRVEETQYF
TRBV21-1	TRBJ2-6	CASSRVRSGRNSSGANVLTF
TRBV6-1	TRBJ1-5	CASSASSGNSNQPQHF
TRBV30	TRBJ2-7	CAWSVMLGQRYEQYF
TRBV28	TRBJ1-2	CASSRTGPVRGYTF
TRBV9	TRBJ2-5	CASSAGTSFQETQYF
TRBV19	TRBJ2-7	CASSFGTASYEQYF
TRBV18	TRBJ2-5	CASSPVGLGLQTQYF
TRBV25-1	TRBJ2-1	CASSEYSFRQHNEQFF
TRBV10-3	TRBJ2-5	CATSDRDETQYF
TRBV28	TRBJ1-5	CASSLGTAPRGRPQHF
TRBV29-1	TRBJ1-5	CSVGGLGTDQPQHF
TRBV7-5	TRBJ2-4	CARSPAWCSGTVKNIQYF
TRBV5-1	TRBJ2-7	CASSLASGPYEQYF